The T cell receptor (beta chain) under discussion was sequenced for a study of regulatory T cells in long-lasting Graves disease. Time point meaning: newly diagnosed GD, antithyroid drugs for less than 3 months. RNA extracted from PBMCs served as the sequencing template. Staff took around 8.6 milliliters of peripheral blood and put it into EDTA tubes. This clonotype was picked up a small number of times. The antigen is unknown. With iRepertoire HTBI primers and Arm-PCR of CDR3 regions, TCR beta libraries were built. Each CDR3 protein is one row after TCRdb ran MiXCR on the multiplex PCR reads. The sample lists around 400,000 distinct CDR3 sequences, 15% occurring once. The CDR3 runs to 15 residues. Germline lookup yields CDR1 SEHNR and CDR2 FQNEAQ (reference sequence). Trimming removed 1 base at V and 1 base at J, with 10 bases between. Study outcomes and limitations: Whereas approximately 980 public clonotypes were shared by new patients, persistent patients shared more, at 2,500 to 3,000.

The same specimen was also included in a second study, on T cells in Graves' hyperthyroidism and ophthalmopathy. From that paper: A model using 13 V-J features told ophthalmopathy apart from stable hyperthyroidism.

Source: peripheral blood mononuclear cells (PBMCs), taken at new diagnosis, from a patient treated with antithyroid drugs. The sequence was collected from a woman aged 40-49 years with Graves disease. The V call is TRBV7-9, the J call TRBJ1-1, with D maybe TRBD1 (6 bases). As DNA, the CDR3 is TGTGCCAGCAGCTTAGACAGGGCGGGGAACACTGAAGCTTTCTTT. It codes for CASSLDRAGNTEAFF.